This record concerns one T cell receptor (beta chain) sequence. Its antigen is still unknown. The entry originates in a study of shared clonotypes between healthy human individuals. The wider study: CD4 naive and CD4 memory each took three plates per donor, while CD8 naive took two and CD8 memory one. Study conclusions and caveats: Sequencing depth was expected to affect clonotype sharing among donors.

Replicate PCRs run on sorted subsets employed 200 to 250 ng DNA, approximately 30,000 T cell genomes. The assay was immunoSEQ multiplex PCR, and TCRdb's table has in-frame clones only and misses some. Among more than 2 million clones, around 96% were seen once, and the ten largest hold 0.85% to 1.3%. Naive CD8 cells were CD45RO-negative, positively selected for CCR7, excluding terminally differentiated effector memory CD45RA+ cells. All donors were Caucasian adults living in Nashville, Tennessee. J gave up 5 bases and V 0 bases, and 3 bases lay outside the gene matches. CDR3 length equals 14 residues. CDR1 is SGHDT, CDR2 YYEEEE, per germline.

This rearrangement joins TRBV5-6 to TRBJ2-3, with 7 nucleotides matching TRBD2. This receptor was taken from a man younger than 35 in good health. What was sequenced was naive CD8+ T cells sorted from blood. CDR3 protein: CASSLGGRGDTQYF. The CDR3 DNA follows: TGTGCCAGCAGCTTGGGAGGGAGGGGAGATACGCAGTATTTT. The complete variable domain, with remaining parts taken from reference TRBV5-6 and TRBJ2-3, reads DAGVTQSPTHLIKTRGQQVTLRCSPKSGHDTVSWYQQALGQGPQFIFQYYEEEERQRGNFPDRFSGHQFPNYSSELNVNALLLGDSALYLCASSLGGRGDTQYFGPGTRLTVL.